Listed here are 14 T cell receptor beta chains from one sample, sequenced in a study of vaccination effects on CD4 cells after COVID-19. For these TCRs, the target antigens are not known. Only in-frame clones appear in the TCRdb table, and some are missing; sequencing was by immunoSEQ multiplex PCR. Seen here are about 55,000 clones, under 75% observed once, and the top ten hold about 17%. Expansion of antigen-specific CD4+ T cells with viral peptide pools was carried out by the ViraFEST assay before sequencing. It was after around eleven days of culture that CD4+ T cells were isolated. Absence of prior SARS-CoV-2 infection characterized the vaccine recipients, who showed negative nucleocapsid antibodies. Sequenced here: CD4+ T cells from PBMCs cultured with SARS-CoV-2 spike peptides, sampled before COVID-19 vaccination. These receptors all come from a human donor who received a COVID-19 vaccine.

This chain's CDR3 is CASSPRTSNGKQFF. The CDR3 DNA reads TGTGCCAGTAGTCCACGGACTAGCAATGGGAAGCAGTTCTTC. The rearrangement uses TRBV19 and TRBJ2-1, with 8 bases identical to TRBD2. V lost 5 bases to trimming and J lost 11 bases; unmatched junction nucleotides: 11. The CDR3 is made up of 14 amino acids. The germline CDR1 and CDR2 sequences are LNHDA and SQIVND (reference sequence).

A single count supports this clone. The chain has TRBV6-5 and TRBJ2-1; D is uncertain. This CDR3 has 11 amino acids. Germline V lookup: CDR1 MNHEY, CDR2 SVGAGI. Trimming cost V 8 bases and J 2 bases, with 4 bases left between them. CDR3 sequence (DNA): TGTGCCAGCGCGCCCTACAATGAGCAGTTCTTC. Its protein product is CASAPYNEQFF.

The rearrangement links TRBV14 to TRBJ2-5, with 8 bases matching TRBD1. The CDR3 is 15 amino acids. V lost 2 bases, J lost 1 base, and 3 bases stayed unmatched. CDR1 is SGHDN and CDR2 is FVKESK in the germline V gene. CDR3 protein: CASSQIQGVQETQYF. The DNA of the CDR3 is TGTGCCAGCAGCCAAATACAGGGGGTCCAAGAGACCCAGTACTTC.

The DNA for the CDR3 is TGCGCCAGCAGCCCCTACGGGAACTCCTATAATTCACCCCTCCACTTT. It specifies CASSPYGNSYNSPLHF. The rearrangement uses TRBV5-1 and TRBJ1-6; no reliable D call. CDR1 and CDR2 (germline): SGHRS, YFSETQ. CDR3 size: 16 residues. Between the trimmed V and J ends, which lost 4 bases and 0 bases, there was a span of 11 bases. Filled out from reference TRBV5-1 and TRBJ1-6, the complete variable domain reads KAGVTQTPRYLIKTRGQQVTLSCSPISGHRSVSWYQQTPGQGLQFLFEYFSETQRNKGNFPGRFSGRQFSNSRSEMNVSTLELGDSALYLCASSPYGNSYNSPLHFGNGTRLTVT.

This clone has only a few counts. V is TRBV11-2 and J is TRBJ2-4, with D tentatively TRBD2 (6 bases). This CDR3 comprises 18 residues. The germline V gene encodes CDR1 SGHAT and CDR2 FQNNGV. V was cut by 5 bases and J by 2 bases, with 22 bases left in between. CDR3 nucleotides: TGTGCCAGCAGCCCCGGTGGGACTTCCTCCGTGTCCAAAAACATTCAGTACTTC. Translated, it gives CASSPGGTSSVSKNIQYF.

This chain uses TRBV9 with TRBJ2-3, with TRBD1 matching over 8 bases. V lost 0 bases, J lost 2 bases, and 5 bases stayed unmatched. From germline, CDR1 is SGDLS and CDR2 YYNGEE. The CDR3 is made up of 16 amino acids. CDR3 DNA: TGTGCCAGCAGCGTAGGGCAGGGGGCATACACAGATACGCAGTATTTT. Translated, it gives CASSVGQGAYTDTQYF.

This clone has a handful of counts. The V gene is TRBV6-6, the J gene TRBJ1-5, with TRBD1 matching 7 bases. The CDR3 sequence is 18 residues long. V shed 5 bases, J shed 2 bases, and the junction held 15 bases outside the gene matches. Germline CDR1 and CDR2: MNHNY and SVGAGI (reference sequence). The CDR3 loop reads CASSPVGGRGYRNQPQHF. The CDR3, as DNA: TGTGCCAGCAGTCCCGTAGGGGGCAGAGGATATCGCAATCAGCCCCAGCATTTT.

The V and J genes are TRBV25-1 and TRBJ1-1, with TRBD1 matching 7 bases. The J segment lost 1 base and the V segment lost 6 bases, leaving 8 bases of the junction unmatched. This CDR3 is built from 15 residues. Germline V gene lookup returns CDR1 MGHDK and CDR2 SYGVNS. CDR3 region: CASSQGGSGNTEAFF. CDR3 bases: TGTGCCAGCAGCCAGGGGGGATCGGGGAACACTGAAGCTTTCTTT.

The chain links TRBV5-4 to TRBJ2-7; weak D call: TRBD1 (5 bases). V lost 2 bases to trimming and J lost 2 bases, with 11 bases between them. CDR3 size: 14 residues. CDR1 and CDR2 from the germline V gene are SGHNT and YYREEE (reference sequence). DNA for the CDR3: TGTGCCAGCAGCTTTTCAGGGATTCCCTACGAGCAGTACTTC. Protein sequence: CASSFSGIPYEQYF.

This clone was observed a single time. The rearrangement links TRBV5-6 to TRBJ1-6; D may be TRBD1 (5 bases). V gave up 2 bases and J gave up 10 bases, with 13 bases separating them. Per the germline V gene, CDR1 is SGHDT and CDR2 is YYEEEE. This CDR3 spans 14 amino acids. CDR3 sequence reads: CASSLSGGRSPLHF. In nucleotides, the CDR3 is TGTGCCAGCAGCTTATCGGGGGGAAGGTCACCCCTCCACTTT.

This sequence joins TRBV30 and TRBJ2-7, with a possible D match to TRBD2 (6 bases). In germline, CDR1 is GTSNPN, CDR2 SVGIG (reference sequence). This CDR3 comprises 12 residues. V dropped 8 bases and J dropped 3 bases, with 14 bases sitting between them. The CDR3, as DNA: TGTGCCCATGGGGGGAAGATCTACGAGCAGTACTTC. Its protein is CAHGGKIYEQYF.

CDR3 residues: CASSPGGGGTNEKLFF. In DNA, the CDR3 is TGTGCCAGCAGCCCGGGTGGGGGGGGAACTAATGAAAAACTGTTTTTT. The chain employs TRBV3-1 (or the pseudogene TRBV3-2) and TRBJ1-4; weak D call: TRBD1 (5 bases). CDR3 length: 16 residues. CDR1 is LGHDT, CDR2 YNNKEL, per germline (reference sequence). V lost 4 bases and J lost 1, with 13 bases in between.

This chain joins TRBV4-3 and TRBJ2-1, with D perhaps TRBD2 (7 bases). The V gene lost 1 base and the J gene lost 0 bases, with 16 bases spanning the gap. Germline assignment: CDR1 LGHNA and CDR2 YSLEER. The CDR3 runs 18 residues. CDR3 nucleotides: TGCGCCAGCAGCCAAGCTTGGGGGGGCCCCAGCTCCTACAATGAGCAGTTCTTC. As protein: CASSQAWGGPSSYNEQFF.

The rearrangement links TRBV18 to TRBJ2-7; the D gene is possibly TRBD1 (6 bases). Germline CDR1 reads KGHSH; CDR2 reads LQKENI. The CDR3 runs to 13 residues. Trimming removed 1 base from V and 7 bases from J, with 11 bases in between. DNA of the CDR3: TGTGCCAGCTCACCACAACAGGGTGGGGAGCAGTACTTC. It encodes CASSPQQGGEQYF. Filled out from reference TRBV18 and TRBJ2-7, the complete variable domain reads NAGVMQNPRHLVRRRGQEARLRCSPMKGHSHVYWYRQLPEEGLKFMVYLQKENIIDESGMPKERFSAEFPKEGPSILRIQQVVRGDSAAYFCASSPQQGGEQYFGPGTRLTVT.